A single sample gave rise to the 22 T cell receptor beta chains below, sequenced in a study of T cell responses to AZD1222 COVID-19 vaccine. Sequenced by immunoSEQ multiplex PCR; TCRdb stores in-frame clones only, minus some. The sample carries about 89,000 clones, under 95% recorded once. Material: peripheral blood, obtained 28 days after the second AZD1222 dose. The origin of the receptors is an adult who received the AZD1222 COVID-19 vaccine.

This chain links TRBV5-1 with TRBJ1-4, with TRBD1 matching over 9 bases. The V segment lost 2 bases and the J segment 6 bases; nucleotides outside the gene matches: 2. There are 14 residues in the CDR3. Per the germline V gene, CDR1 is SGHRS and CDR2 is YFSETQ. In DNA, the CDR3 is TGCGCCAGCAGCTTACAGGGGGCTTATGAAAAACTGTTTTTT. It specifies CASSLQGAYEKLFF.

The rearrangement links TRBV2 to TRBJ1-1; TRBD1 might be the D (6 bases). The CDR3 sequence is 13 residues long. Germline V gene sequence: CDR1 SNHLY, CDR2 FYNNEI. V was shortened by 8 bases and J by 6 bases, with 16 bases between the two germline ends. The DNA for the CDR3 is TGTGCCAGCCGAGAAGGGGGATCAGCTGAAGCTTTCTTT. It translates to CASREGGSAEAFF. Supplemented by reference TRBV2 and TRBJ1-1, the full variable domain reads EPEVTQTPSHQVTQMGQEVILRCVPISNHLYFYWYRQILGQKVEFLVSFYNNEISEKSEIFDDQFSVERPDGSNFTLKIRSTKLEDSAMYFCASREGGSAEAFFGQGTRLTVV.

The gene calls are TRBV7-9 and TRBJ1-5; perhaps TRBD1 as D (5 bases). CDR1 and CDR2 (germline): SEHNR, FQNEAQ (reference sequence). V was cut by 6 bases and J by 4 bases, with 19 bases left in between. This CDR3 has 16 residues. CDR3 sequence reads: CASSSRENLENQPQHF. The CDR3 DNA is TGTGCCAGCAGTTCCAGGGAAAATCTAGAAAATCAGCCCCAGCATTTT.

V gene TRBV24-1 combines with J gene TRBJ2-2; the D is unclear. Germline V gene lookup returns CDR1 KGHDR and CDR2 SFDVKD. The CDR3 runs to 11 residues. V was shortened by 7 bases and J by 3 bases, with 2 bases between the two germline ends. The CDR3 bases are TGTGCCACCAGGGACACCGGGGAGCTGTTTTTT. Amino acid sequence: CATRDTGELFF.

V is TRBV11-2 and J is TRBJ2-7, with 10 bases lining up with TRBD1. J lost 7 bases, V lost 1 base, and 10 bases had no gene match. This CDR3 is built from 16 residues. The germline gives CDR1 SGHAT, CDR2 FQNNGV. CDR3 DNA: TGTGCCAGCAGCTTAGGGTCTGGGACAGGGGCTCGGGAGCAGTACTTC. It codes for CASSLGSGTGAREQYF. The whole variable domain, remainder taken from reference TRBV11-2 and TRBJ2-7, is EAGVAQSPRYKIIEKRQSVAFWCNPISGHATLYWYQQILGQGPKLLIQFQNNGVVDDSQLPKDRFSAERLKGVDSTLKIQPAKLEDSAVYLCASSLGSGTGAREQYFGPGTRLTVT.

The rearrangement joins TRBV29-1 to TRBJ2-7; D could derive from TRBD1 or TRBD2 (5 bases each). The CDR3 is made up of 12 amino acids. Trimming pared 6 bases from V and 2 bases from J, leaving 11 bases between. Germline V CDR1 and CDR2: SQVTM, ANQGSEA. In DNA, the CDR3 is TGCAGCGTAAGGACGGGGCCCTACGAGCAGTACTTC. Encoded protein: CSVRTGPYEQYF.

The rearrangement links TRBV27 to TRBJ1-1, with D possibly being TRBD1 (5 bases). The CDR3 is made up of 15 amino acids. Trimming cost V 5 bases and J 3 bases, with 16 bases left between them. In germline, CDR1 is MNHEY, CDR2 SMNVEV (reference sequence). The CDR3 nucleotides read TGTGCCAGCAGTCCCAGAGGGACGGCTTACACTGAAGCTTTCTTT. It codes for CASSPRGTAYTEAFF.

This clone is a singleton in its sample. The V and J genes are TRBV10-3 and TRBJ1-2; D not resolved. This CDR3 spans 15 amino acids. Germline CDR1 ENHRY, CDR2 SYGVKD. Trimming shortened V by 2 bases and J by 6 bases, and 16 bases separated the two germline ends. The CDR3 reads CAISEPRSGRHGYTF. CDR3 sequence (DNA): TGTGCCATCAGTGAGCCGAGGTCGGGGAGGCATGGCTACACCTTC.

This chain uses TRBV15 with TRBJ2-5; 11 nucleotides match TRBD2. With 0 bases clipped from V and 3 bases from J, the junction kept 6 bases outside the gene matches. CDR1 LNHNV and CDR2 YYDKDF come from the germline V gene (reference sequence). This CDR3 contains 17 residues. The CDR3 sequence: CATSRDLTSGGEETQYF. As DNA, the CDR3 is TGTGCCACCAGCAGAGATCTCACTAGCGGGGGAGAAGAGACCCAGTACTTC.

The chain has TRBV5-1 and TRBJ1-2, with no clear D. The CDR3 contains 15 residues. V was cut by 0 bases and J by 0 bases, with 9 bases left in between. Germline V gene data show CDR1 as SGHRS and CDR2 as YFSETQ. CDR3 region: CASSLAVGTNYGYTF. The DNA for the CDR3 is TGCGCCAGCAGCTTGGCCGTGGGGACTAACTATGGCTACACCTTC.

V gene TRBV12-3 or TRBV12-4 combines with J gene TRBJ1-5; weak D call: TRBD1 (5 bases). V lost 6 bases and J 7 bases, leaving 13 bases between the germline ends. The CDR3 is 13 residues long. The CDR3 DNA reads TGTGCCAGCAGAGGGACTAGCATACAGCCCCAGCATTTT. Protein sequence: CASRGTSIQPQHF.

CDR3 sequence (DNA): TGCGCCAGCAGCCCCGGGACAGCCCTTAGCAATCAGCCCCAGCATTTT. Translated: CASSPGTALSNQPQHF. J is TRBJ1-5 and V is TRBV5-1, with 7 positions matching TRBD1. In germline, CDR1 is SGHRS, CDR2 YFSETQ. The CDR3 runs 16 residues. Trimming at V came to 4 bases and at J to 0 bases, leaving 7 bases not matched to a gene. The full variable domain, with the rest looked up from reference TRBV5-1 and TRBJ1-5, is KAGVTQTPRYLIKTRGQQVTLSCSPISGHRSVSWYQQTPGQGLQFLFEYFSETQRNKGNFPGRFSGRQFSNSRSEMNVSTLELGDSALYLCASSPGTALSNQPQHFGDGTRLSIL.

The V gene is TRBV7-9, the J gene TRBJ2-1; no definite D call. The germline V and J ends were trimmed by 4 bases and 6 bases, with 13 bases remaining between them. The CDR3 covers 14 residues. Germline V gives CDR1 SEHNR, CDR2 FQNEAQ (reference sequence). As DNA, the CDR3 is TGTGCCAGCAGCTCACCGATTTGGGGCAATGAGCAGTTCTTC. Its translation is CASSSPIWGNEQFF.

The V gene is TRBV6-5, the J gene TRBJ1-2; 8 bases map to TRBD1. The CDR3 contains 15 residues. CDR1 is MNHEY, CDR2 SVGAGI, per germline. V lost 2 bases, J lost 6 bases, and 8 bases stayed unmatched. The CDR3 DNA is TGTGCCAGCAGTTACACCTGGCAGGGGGCAAATGGCTACACCTTC. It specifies CASSYTWQGANGYTF.

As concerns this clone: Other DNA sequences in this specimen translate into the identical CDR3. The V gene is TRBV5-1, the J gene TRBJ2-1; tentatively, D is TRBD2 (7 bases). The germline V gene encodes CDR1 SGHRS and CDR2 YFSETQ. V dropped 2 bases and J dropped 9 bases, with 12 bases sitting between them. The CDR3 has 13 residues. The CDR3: CASSLGGGGEQFF. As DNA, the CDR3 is TGCGCCAGCAGCTTAGGCGGGGGCGGTGAGCAGTTCTTC.

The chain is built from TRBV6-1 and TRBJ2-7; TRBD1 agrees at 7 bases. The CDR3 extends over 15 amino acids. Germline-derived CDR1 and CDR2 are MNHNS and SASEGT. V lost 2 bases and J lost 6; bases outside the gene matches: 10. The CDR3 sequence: CASSEKRQGSGEQYF. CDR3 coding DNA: TGTGCCAGCAGTGAAAAGAGACAGGGTTCGGGCGAGCAGTACTTC.

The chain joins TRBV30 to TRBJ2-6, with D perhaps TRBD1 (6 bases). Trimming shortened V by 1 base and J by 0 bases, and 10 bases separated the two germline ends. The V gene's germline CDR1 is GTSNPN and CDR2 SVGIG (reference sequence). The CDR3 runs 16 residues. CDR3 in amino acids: CAWSAGAFSGANVLTF. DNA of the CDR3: TGTGCCTGGAGTGCAGGGGCCTTCTCTGGGGCCAACGTCCTGACTTTC.

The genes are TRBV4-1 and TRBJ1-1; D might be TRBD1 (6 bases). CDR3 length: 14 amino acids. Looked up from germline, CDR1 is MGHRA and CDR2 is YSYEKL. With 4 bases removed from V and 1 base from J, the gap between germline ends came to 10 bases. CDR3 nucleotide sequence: TGCGCCAGCAGCCGAGGACAGCAGAACACTGAAGCTTTCTTT. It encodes CASSRGQQNTEAFF.

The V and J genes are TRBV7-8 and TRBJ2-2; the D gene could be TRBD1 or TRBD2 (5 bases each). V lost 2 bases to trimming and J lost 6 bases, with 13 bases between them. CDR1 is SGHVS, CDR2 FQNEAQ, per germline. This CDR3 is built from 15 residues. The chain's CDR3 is CASSLRTPRAGELFF. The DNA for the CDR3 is TGTGCCAGCAGCTTACGGACACCGCGGGCCGGGGAGCTGTTTTTT.

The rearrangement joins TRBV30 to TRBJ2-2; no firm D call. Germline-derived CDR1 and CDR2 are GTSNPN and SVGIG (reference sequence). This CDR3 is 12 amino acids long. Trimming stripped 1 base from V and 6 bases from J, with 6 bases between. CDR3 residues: CAWSDRSGELFF. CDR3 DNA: TGTGCCTGGAGTGACCGTTCCGGGGAGCTGTTTTTT.

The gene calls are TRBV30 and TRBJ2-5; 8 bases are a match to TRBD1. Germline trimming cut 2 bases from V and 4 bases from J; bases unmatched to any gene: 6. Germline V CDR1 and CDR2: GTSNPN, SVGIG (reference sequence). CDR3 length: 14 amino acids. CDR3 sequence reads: CAWSQGQGGETQYF. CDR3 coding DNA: TGTGCCTGGAGTCAAGGACAGGGAGGAGAGACCCAGTACTTC.

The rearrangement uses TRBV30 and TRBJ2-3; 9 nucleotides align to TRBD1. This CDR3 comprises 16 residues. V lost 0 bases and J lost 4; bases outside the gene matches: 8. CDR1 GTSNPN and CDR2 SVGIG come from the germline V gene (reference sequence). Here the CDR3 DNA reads TGTGCCTGGAGTGTACAGGGGACAGGGTGGGCAGATACGCAGTATTTT. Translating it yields CAWSVQGTGWADTQYF.